These T cell receptor beta chains were read from a single sample in a study of a mutant IDH1 vaccine in newly diagnosed glioma. Generated by immunoSEQ multiplex PCR, the TCRdb table keeps only in-frame clones and is missing some. This sample carries some 80,000 clones, approximately 85% of them seen once, and the ten largest clones take 0.6% to 0.95%. Their specific antigens are unknown. The specimen comprised PBMCs, sampled from a glioma patient whose treatment included an IDH1 peptide vaccine. The receptors derive from a woman aged 45-60 years with glioma. Both conserved end residues are part of each CDR3. Fields, in order: D gene, clone size, V gene, J gene, CDR3 protein, CDR3 DNA. D genes are given only for firm matches. Clone size, where shown, is once, few, many, or a class for clones that have expanded.

TRBD2	.	TRBV30	TRBJ2-3	CAWSGNFLAGVSDTQYF	TGTGCCTGGAGTGGAAATTTTTTAGCGGGAGTATCAGATACGCAGTATTTT
.	.	TRBV10-3	TRBJ1-2	CAISESSAGIYGYTF	TGTGCCATCAGTGAGTCGAGTGCAGGGATTTATGGCTACACCTTC
.	.	TRBV7-8	TRBJ2-5	CASSQAQETQYF	TGTGCCAGCAGCCAGGCCCAAGAGACCCAGTACTTC
TRBD1	.	TRBV30	TRBJ1-1	CAWSGGRGTEAFF	TGTGCCTGGAGTGGCGGCAGGGGGACTGAAGCTTTCTTT
TRBD2	.	TRBV5-1	TRBJ2-5	CASSFQLAGGEETQYF	TGCGCCAGCAGCTTTCAACTAGCGGGAGGGGAAGAGACCCAGTACTTC
.	.	TRBV30	TRBJ1-1	CAWTLGRTEAFF	TGTGCCTGGACCTTAGGCAGGACTGAAGCTTTCTTT
.	.	TRBV7-9	TRBJ2-7	CASSYSGTLYEQYF	TGTGCCAGCAGCTACTCCGGGACACTCTACGAGCAGTACTTC
.	once	TRBV7-3	TRBJ2-6	CASSPRGASGANVLTF	TGTGCCAGCAGCCCAAGAGGGGCCTCTGGGGCCAACGTCCTGACTTTC
TRBD1	once	TRBV28	TRBJ1-2	CASRRQGDYGYTF	TGTGCCAGCAGGCGACAGGGGGACTATGGCTACACCTTC
.	.	TRBV10-3	TRBJ2-3	CAISESLGGDTQYF	TGTGCCATCAGTGAGTCCCTGGGGGGCGATACGCAGTATTTT
TRBD2	.	TRBV4-1	TRBJ2-1	CASSQGRAGVSYNEQFF	TGCGCCAGCAGCCAAGGGCGAGCGGGAGTATCCTACAATGAGCAGTTCTTC
TRBD1	.	TRBV6-1	TRBJ1-4	CASSEPGQENEKLFF	TGTGCCAGCAGTGAGCCGGGACAGGAGAATGAAAAACTGTTTTTT
.	.	TRBV5-1	TRBJ1-5	CASSLAGQGQPQHF	TGCGCCAGCAGCTTGGCAGGGCAGGGGCAGCCCCAGCATTTT
.	.	TRBV2	TRBJ2-7	CASSEGPVDSYEQYF	TGTGCCAGCAGTGAAGGCCCAGTGGACTCCTACGAGCAGTACTTC